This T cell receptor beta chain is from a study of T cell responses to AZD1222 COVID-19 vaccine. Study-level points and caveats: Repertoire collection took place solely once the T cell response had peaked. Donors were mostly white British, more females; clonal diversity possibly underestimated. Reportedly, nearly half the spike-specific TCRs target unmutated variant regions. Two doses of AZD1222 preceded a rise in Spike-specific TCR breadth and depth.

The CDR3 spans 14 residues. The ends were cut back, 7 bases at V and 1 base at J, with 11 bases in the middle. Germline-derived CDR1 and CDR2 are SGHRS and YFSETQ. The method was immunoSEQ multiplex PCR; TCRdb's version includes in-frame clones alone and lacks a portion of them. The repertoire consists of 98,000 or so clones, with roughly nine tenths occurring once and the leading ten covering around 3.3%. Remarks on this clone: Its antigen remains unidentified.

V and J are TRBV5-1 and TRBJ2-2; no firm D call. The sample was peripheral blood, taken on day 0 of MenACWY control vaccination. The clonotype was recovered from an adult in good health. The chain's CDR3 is CASAPAVNTGELFF. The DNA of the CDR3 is TGCGCCAGCGCCCCGGCAGTGAACACCGGGGAGCTGTTTTTT.